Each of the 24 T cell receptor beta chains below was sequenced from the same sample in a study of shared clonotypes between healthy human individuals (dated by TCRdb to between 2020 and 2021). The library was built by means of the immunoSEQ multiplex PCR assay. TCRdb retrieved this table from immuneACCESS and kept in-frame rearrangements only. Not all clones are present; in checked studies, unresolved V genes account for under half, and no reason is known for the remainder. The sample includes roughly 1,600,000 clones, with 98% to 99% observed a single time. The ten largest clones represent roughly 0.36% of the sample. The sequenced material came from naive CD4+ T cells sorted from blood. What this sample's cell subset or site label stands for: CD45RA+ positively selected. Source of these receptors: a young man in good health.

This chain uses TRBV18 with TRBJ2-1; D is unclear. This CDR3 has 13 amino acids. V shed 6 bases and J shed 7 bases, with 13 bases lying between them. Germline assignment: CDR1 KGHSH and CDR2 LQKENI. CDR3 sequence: CASSRVSVNEQFF. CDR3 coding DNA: TGTGCCAGCTCCCGGGTTTCCGTTAATGAGCAGTTCTTC.

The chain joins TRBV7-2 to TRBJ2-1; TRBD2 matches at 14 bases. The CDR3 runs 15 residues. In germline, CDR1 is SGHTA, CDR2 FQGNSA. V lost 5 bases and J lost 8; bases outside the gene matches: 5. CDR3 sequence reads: CASSPRTSGRYEQFF. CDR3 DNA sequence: TGTGCCAGCAGCCCACGGACTAGCGGGAGGTATGAGCAGTTCTTC.

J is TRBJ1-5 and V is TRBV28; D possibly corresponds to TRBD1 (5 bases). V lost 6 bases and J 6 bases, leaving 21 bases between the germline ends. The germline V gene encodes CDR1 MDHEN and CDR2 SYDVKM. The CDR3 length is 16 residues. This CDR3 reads CASSPSGGGGSQPQHF. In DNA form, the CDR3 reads TGTGCCAGCAGCCCTTCAGGCGGGGGAGGGAGTCAGCCCCAGCATTTT.

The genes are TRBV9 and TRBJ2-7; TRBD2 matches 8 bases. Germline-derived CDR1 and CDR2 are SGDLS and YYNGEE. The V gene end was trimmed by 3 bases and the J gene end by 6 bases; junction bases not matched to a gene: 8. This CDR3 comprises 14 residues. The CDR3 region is CASSGQGLEFEQYF. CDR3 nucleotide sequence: TGTGCCAGCAGCGGCCAGGGACTAGAGTTCGAGCAGTACTTC.

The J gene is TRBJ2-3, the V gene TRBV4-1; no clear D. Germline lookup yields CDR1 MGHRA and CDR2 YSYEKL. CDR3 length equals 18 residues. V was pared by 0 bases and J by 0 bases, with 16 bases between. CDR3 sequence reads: CASSQESIRASSTDTQYF. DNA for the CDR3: TGCGCCAGCAGCCAAGAGTCGATCCGGGCATCTAGCACAGATACGCAGTATTTT.

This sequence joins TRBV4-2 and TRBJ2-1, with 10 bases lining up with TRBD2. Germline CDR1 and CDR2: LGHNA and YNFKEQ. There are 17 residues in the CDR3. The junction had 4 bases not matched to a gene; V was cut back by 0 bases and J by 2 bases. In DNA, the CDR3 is TGTGCCAGCAGCCAAGATTGGAGCGGGAGGGCCTACAATGAGCAGTTCTTC. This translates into CASSQDWSGRAYNEQFF.

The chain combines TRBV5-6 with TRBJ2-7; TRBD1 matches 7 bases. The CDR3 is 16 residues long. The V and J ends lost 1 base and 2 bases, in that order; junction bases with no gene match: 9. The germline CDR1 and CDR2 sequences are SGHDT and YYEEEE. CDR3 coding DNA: TGTGCCAGCAGCTTGCCCGGCCAGGGGGTTACCTACGAGCAGTACTTC. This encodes CASSLPGQGVTYEQYF.

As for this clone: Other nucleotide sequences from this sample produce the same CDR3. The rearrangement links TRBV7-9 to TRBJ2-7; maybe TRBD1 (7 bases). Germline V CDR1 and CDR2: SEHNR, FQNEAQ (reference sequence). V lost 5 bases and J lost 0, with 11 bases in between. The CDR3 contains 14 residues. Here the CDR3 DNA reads TGTGCCAGCAGCGGGGGGACAGCCTCCTACGAGCAGTACTTC. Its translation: CASSGGTASYEQYF. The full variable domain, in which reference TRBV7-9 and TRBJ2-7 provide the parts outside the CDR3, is DTGVSQNPRHKITKRGQNVTFRCDPISEHNRLYWYRQTLGQGPEFLTYFQNEAQLEKSRLLSDRFSAERPKGSFSTLEIQRTEQGDSAMYLCASSGGTASYEQYFGPGTRLTVT.

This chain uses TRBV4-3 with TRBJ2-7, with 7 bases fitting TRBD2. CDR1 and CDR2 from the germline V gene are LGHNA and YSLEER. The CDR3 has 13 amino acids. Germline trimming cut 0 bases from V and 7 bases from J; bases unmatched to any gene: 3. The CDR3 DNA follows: TGCGCCAGCAGCCAAGATTGGGGGGGGGAGCAGTACTTC. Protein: CASSQDWGGEQYF.

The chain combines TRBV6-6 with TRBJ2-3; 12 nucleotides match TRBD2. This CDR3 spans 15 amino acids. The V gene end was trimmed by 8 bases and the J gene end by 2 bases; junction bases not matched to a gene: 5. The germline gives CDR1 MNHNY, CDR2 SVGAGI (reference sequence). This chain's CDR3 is CASSSGREVTDTQYF. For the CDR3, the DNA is TGTGCCAGCTCTAGCGGGAGGGAGGTCACAGATACGCAGTATTTT.

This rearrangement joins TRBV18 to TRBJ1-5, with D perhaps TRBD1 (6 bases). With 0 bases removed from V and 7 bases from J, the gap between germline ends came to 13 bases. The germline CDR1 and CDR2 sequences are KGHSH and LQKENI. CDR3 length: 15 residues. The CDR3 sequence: CASSPPGAGEQPQHF. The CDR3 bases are TGTGCCAGCTCACCACCGGGGGCAGGGGAGCAGCCCCAGCATTTT.

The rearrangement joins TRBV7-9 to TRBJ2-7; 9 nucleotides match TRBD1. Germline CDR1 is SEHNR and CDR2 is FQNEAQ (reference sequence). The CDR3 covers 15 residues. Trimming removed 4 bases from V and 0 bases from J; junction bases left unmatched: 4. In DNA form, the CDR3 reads TGTGCCAGCAGCTATACAGGGGGCAGCTCCTACGAGCAGTACTTC. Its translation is CASSYTGGSSYEQYF.

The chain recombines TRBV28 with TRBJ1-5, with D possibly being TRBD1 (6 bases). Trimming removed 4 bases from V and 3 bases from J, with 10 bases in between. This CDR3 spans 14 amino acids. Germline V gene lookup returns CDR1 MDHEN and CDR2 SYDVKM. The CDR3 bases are TGTGCCAGCAGTTCAGGACAGAACAATCAGCCCCAGCATTTT. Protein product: CASSSGQNNQPQHF.

This CDR3 is CASSLIEETQYF. The CDR3 region has the DNA TGTGCCAGCAGTTTGATAGAAGAGACCCAGTACTTC. The chain is built from TRBV28 and TRBJ2-5, with D uncertain. Per germline, CDR1 MDHEN and CDR2 SYDVKM. There are 12 residues in the CDR3. The V gene lost 3 bases and the J gene lost 3 bases, with 5 bases spanning the gap.

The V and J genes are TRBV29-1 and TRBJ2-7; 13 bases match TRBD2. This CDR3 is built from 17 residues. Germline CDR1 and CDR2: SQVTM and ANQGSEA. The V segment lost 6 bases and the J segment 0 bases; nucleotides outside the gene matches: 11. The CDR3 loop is CSVLGTSGTTSSYEQYF. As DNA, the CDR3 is TGCAGCGTCTTAGGGACTAGCGGGACTACCAGCTCCTACGAGCAGTACTTC.

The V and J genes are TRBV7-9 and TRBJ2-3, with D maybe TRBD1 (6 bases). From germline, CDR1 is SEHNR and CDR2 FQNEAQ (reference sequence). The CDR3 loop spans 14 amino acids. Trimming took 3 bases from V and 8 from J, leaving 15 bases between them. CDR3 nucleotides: TGTGCCAGCAGCTTTGGACAGTACAAGGGTACGCAGTATTTT. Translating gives CASSFGQYKGTQYF. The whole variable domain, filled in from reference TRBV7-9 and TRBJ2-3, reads DTGVSQNPRHKITKRGQNVTFRCDPISEHNRLYWYRQTLGQGPEFLTYFQNEAQLEKSRLLSDRFSAERPKGSFSTLEIQRTEQGDSAMYLCASSFGQYKGTQYFGPGTRLTVL.

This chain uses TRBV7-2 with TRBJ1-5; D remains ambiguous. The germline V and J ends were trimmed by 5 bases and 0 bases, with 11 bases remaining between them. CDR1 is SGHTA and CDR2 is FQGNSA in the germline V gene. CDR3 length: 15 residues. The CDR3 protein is CASSPSAGSNQPQHF. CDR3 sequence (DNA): TGTGCCAGCAGCCCTTCAGCTGGTAGCAATCAGCCCCAGCATTTT.

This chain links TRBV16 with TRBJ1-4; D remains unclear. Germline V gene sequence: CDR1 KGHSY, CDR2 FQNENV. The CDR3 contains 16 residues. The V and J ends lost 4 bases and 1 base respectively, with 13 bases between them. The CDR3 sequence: CASSLVRVGTNEKLFF. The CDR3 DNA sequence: TGTGCCAGCAGCCTGGTCCGAGTTGGAACTAATGAAAAACTGTTTTTT. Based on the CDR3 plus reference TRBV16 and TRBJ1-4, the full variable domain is GEEVAQTPKHLVRGEGQKAKLYCAPIKGHSYVFWYQQVLKNEFKFLISFQNENVFDETGMPKERFSAKCLPNSPCSLEIQATKLEDSAVYFCASSLVRVGTNEKLFFGSGTQLSVL.

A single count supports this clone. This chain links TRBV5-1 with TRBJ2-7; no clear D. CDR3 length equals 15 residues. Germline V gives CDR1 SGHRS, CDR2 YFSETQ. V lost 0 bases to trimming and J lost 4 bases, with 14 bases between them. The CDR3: CASSLGSTAQYEQYF. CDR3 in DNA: TGCGCCAGCAGCTTGGGCTCGACTGCTCAGTACGAGCAGTACTTC.

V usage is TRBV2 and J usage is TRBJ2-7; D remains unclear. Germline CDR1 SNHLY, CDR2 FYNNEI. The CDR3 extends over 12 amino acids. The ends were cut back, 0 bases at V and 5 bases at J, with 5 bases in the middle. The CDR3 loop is CASSEARDEQYF. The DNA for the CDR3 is TGTGCCAGCAGTGAAGCGCGCGACGAGCAGTACTTC.

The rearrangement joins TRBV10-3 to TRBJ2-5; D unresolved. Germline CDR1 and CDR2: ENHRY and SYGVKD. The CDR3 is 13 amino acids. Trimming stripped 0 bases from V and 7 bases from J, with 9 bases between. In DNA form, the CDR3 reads TGTGCCATCAGTGAGTCGTTTTCCGGGACCCAGTACTTC. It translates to CAISESFSGTQYF.

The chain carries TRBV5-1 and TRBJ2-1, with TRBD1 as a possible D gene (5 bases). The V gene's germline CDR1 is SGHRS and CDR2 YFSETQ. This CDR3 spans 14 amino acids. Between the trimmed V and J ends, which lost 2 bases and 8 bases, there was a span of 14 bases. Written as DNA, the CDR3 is TGCGCCAGCAGCTTAAGGGGCAGCGACCATGAGCAGTTCTTC. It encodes CASSLRGSDHEQFF.

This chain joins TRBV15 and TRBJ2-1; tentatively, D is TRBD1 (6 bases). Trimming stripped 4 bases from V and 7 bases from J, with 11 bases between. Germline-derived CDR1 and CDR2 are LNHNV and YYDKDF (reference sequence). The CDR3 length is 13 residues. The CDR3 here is CATSIAGENEQFF. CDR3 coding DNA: TGTGCCACCAGCATAGCAGGGGAAAATGAGCAGTTCTTC.

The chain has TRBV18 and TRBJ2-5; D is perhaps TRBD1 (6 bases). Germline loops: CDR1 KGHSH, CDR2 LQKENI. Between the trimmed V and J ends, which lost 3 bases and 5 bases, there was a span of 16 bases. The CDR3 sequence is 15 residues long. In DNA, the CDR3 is TGTGCCAGCTCACCCCTCAGGGGTTTAGAGGAGACCCAGTACTTC. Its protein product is CASSPLRGLEETQYF. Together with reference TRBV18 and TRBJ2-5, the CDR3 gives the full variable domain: NAGVMQNPRHLVRRRGQEARLRCSPMKGHSHVYWYRQLPEEGLKFMVYLQKENIIDESGMPKERFSAEFPKEGPSILRIQQVVRGDSAAYFCASSPLRGLEETQYFGPGTRLLVL.